This T cell receptor (beta chain) appears in the sequencing data of a study of spatial heterogeneity in lung cancer. On each TCR cDNA molecule, a unique molecular identifier was present. Via MiXCR, TCRdb re-called the 5' RACE reads, giving one row per CDR3 protein. The table has around 50,000 distinct CDR3 sequences, approximately 7.6% seen once; the top ten hold about 13%. Time point noted: sample taken at primary tumor resection. Unsorted whole RNA from tumor, nontumor lung or frozen PBMC underwent sequencing. Samples were obtained from some 70 donors, all untreated early-stage non-small cell lung cancer patients. Study-level points and caveats: Relative to follow-up, resection was when ubiquitous expanded tumor TCRs appeared more in blood.

This clonotype was detected ten times or more. What it binds is unknown. CDR3 length: 20 amino acids. CDR1 is DFQATT and CDR2 is SNEGSKA in the germline V gene (reference sequence). Trimming at V came to 2 bases and at J to 0 bases, leaving 17 bases not matched to a gene. This specimen consisted of PBMCs, obtained at surgery. This chain links TRBV20-1 with TRBJ2-4; TRBD2 aligns across 9 bases. The clonotype comes from a female donor with early-stage non-small cell lung cancer. The CDR3 reads CSARIGLASGEGLAKNIQYF. CDR3 nucleotides: TGCAGTGCTAGAATTGGGCTGGCTAGCGGGGAGGGACTAGCCAAAAACATTCAGTACTTC.